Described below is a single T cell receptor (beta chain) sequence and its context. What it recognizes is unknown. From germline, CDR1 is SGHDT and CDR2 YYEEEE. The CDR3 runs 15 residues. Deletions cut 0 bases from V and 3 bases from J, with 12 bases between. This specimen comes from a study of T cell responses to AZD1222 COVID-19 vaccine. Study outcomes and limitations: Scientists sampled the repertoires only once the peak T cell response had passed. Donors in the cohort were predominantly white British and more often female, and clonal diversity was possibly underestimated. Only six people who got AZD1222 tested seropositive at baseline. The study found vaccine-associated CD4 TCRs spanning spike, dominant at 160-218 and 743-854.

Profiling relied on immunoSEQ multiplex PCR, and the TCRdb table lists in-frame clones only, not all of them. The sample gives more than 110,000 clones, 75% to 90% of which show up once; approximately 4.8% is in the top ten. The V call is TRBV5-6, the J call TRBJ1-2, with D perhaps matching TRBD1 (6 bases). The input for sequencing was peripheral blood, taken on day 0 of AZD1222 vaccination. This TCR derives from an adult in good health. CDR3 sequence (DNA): TGTGCCAGCAGCTTGGAACAGGGCGCAGACTATGGCTACACCTTC. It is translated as CASSLEQGADYGYTF.